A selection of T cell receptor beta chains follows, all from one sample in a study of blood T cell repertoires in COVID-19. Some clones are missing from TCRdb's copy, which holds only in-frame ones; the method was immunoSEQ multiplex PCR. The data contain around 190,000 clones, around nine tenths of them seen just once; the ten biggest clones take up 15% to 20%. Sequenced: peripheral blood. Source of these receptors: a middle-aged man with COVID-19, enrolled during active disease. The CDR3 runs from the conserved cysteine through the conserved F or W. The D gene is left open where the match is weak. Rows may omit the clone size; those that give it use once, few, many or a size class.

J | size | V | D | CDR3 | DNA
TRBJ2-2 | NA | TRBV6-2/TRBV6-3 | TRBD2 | CASSLTSGGPWTGELFF | TGTGCCAGCAGCTTGACTAGCGGGGGGCCGTGGACCGGGGAGCTGTTTTTT
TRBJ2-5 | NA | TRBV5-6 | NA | CASSLGRRETQYF | TGTGCCAGCAGCTTAGGCAGGAGGGAGACCCAGTACTTC
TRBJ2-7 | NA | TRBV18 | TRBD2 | CASSPTGTSGYEQYF | TGTGCCAGCTCACCGACCGGGACTAGCGGTTACGAGCAGTACTTC
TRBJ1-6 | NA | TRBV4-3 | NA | CASSQDSQVRNSPLHF | TGCGCCAGCAGCCAAGACTCGCAGGTTCGGAATTCACCCCTCCACTTT
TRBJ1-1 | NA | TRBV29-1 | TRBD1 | CSVERTGMNTEAFF | TGCAGCGTTGAACGGACAGGGATGAACACTGAAGCTTTCTTT
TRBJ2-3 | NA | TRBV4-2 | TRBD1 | CASSQDRDRGGLNPSDTQYF | TGTGCCAGCAGCCAAGACAGGGACAGGGGTGGCCTTAACCCCTCAGATACGCAGTATTTT
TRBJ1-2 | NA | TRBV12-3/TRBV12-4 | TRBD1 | CASSLQQGDGYTF | TGTGCCAGCAGTTTACAACAGGGGGATGGCTACACCTTC
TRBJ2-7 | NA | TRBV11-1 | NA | CASSSGQGGSGEQYF | TGTGCCAGCAGCTCGGGCCAGGGGGGATCCGGTGAGCAGTACTTC
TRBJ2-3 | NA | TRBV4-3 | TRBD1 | CASSQDDRARRDTQYF | TGCGCCAGCAGCCAAGACGACAGGGCAAGGCGGGATACGCAGTATTTT
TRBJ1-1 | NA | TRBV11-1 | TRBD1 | CASSPTGDEAFF | TGTGCCAGCAGCCCAACAGGGGATGAAGCTTTCTTT
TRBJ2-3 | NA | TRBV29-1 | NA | CSVEGSDTDTQYF | TGCAGCGTTGAAGGGTCAGACACAGATACGCAGTATTTT
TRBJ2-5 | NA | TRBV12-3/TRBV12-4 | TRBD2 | CASSRAGETQYF | TGTGCCAGCAGTCGAGCGGGGGAGACCCAGTACTTC
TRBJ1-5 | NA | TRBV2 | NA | CASTEGSKDQPQHF | TGTGCCAGCACCGAGGGCTCCAAGGATCAGCCCCAGCATTTT
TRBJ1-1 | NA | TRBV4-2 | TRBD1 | CASSQGTGRTTEAFF | TGTGCCAGCAGCCAAGGGACAGGGAGGACCACTGAAGCTTTCTTT
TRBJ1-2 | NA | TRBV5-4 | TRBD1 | CASSRRRGQANYDYTF | TGTGCCAGCAGCCGGAGAAGAGGACAGGCCAACTATGACTACACCTTC
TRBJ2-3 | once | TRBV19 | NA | CASSSQGGAGDTQYF | TGTGCCAGTAGTTCCCAGGGGGGCGCGGGGGATACGCAGTATTTT
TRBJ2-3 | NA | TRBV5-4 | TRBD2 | CASSPTGTSGRKSTDTQYF | TGTGCCAGCAGCCCTACCGGGACTAGCGGGAGGAAAAGCACAGATACGCAGTATTTT
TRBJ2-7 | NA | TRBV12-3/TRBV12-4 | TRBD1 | CASSLGTEDRQYF | TGTGCCAGCAGCTTAGGGACAGAAGATAGGCAGTACTTC
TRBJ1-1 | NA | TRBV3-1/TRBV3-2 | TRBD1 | CASSSSGGRNTEAFF | TGTGCCAGCAGCTCTTCAGGGGGCAGGAACACTGAAGCTTTCTTT
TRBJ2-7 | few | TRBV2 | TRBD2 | CASKRLAGGKPYEQYF | TGTGCCAGCAAGAGACTAGCGGGAGGTAAACCCTACGAGCAGTACTTC
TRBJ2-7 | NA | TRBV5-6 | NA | CASSFRLVPNNEQYF | TGTGCCAGCAGCTTCCGACTAGTTCCTAACAACGAGCAGTACTTC
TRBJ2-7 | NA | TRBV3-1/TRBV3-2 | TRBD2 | CASSQDRPRGGQYF | TGTGCCAGCAGCCAAGATCGGCCCCGCGGGGGGCAGTACTTC
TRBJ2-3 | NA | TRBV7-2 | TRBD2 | CASRGSGGSQDTQYF | TGTGCCAGCAGAGGTAGCGGGGGGTCCCAGGATACGCAGTATTTT
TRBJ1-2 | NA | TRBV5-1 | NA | CASSSGTGTTYGYTF | TGCGCCAGCAGCTCCGGGACCGGGACAACATATGGCTACACCTTC
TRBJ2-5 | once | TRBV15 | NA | CATSRDRGTEETQYF | TGTGCCACCAGCAGAGATAGGGGAACCGAAGAGACCCAGTACTTC
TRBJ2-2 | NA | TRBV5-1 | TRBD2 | CASSLRGGLAGDTGELFF | TGCGCCAGCAGCTTGCGGGGGGGACTAGCGGGAGACACCGGGGAGCTGTTTTTT
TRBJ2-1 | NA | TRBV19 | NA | CASRGLAVYNEQFF | TGTGCCAGTCGGGGATTAGCGGTCTACAATGAGCAGTTCTTC
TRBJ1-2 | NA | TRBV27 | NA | CASRSQGSGGYTF | TGTGCCAGCAGGTCCCAGGGTTCCGGGGGCTACACCTTC
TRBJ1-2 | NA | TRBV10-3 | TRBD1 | CAISDTGGAYYGYTF | TGTGCCATCAGCGATACAGGGGGCGCGTACTATGGCTACACCTTC
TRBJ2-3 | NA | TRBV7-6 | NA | CASSLFTPPSTDTQYF | TGTGCCAGCAGCCTCTTTACACCCCCTAGCACAGATACGCAGTATTTT
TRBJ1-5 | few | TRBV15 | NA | CATSRDQNQPQHF | TGTGCCACCAGCAGAGATCAGAATCAGCCCCAGCATTTT
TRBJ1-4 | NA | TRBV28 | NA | CASTSRGATNEKLFF | TGTGCCAGCACCAGTCGGGGGGCAACTAATGAAAAACTGTTTTTT
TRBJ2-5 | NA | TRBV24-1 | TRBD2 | CATSETSGGLRETQYF | TGTGCCACCAGTGAAACTAGCGGGGGGCTGAGGGAGACCCAGTACTTC
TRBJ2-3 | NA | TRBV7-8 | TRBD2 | CASSLRPPSGGDTQYF | TGTGCCAGCAGCTTACGCCCCCCTAGCGGGGGAGATACGCAGTATTTT
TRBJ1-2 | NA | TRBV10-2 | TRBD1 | CASSAGQGVGGYTF | TGCGCCAGCAGTGCGGGACAGGGTGTTGGTGGCTACACCTTC
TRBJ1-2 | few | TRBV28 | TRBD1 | CASGPGTGYGYTF | TGTGCCAGCGGCCCCGGGACAGGCTATGGCTACACCTTC
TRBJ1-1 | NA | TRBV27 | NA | CASSLWVSPGNTEAFF | TGTGCCAGCAGTTTATGGGTCAGCCCAGGAAACACTGAAGCTTTCTTT
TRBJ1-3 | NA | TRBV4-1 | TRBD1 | CASSHLTGGSGNTIYF | TGCGCCAGCAGCCATTTGACAGGGGGCTCTGGAAACACCATATATTTT
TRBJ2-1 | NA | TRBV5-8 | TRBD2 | CASSLRLAGGLRQFF | TGTGCCAGCAGCTTGAGACTAGCGGGGGGGCTGAGGCAGTTCTTC
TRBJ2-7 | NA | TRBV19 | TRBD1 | CASSPVGQGTSSYEQYF | TGTGCCAGTAGCCCCGTAGGACAGGGGACCAGCTCCTACGAGCAGTACTTC
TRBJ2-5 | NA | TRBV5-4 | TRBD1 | CASSTKTGLGQETQYF | TGTGCCAGCAGCACCAAGACAGGGCTTGGTCAAGAGACCCAGTACTTC
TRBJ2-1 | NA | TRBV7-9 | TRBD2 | CASSPTLAGGNEQFF | TGTGCCAGCAGCCCAACCTTAGCGGGGGGCAATGAGCAGTTCTTC
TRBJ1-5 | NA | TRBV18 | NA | CASSWKGDQPQHF | TGTGCCAGCTCGTGGAAGGGGGATCAGCCCCAGCATTTT
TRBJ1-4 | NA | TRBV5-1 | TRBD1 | CASSGQGTTREKLFF | TGCGCCAGCAGCGGACAGGGGACAACTAGGGAAAAACTGTTTTTT
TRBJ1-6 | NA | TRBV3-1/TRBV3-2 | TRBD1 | CASSQDGQASPLHF | TGTGCCAGCAGCCAAGATGGACAGGCCTCACCCCTCCACTTT
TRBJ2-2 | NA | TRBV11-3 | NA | CASSGGAANTGELFF | TGTGCCAGCAGCGGGGGGGCAGCGAACACCGGGGAGCTGTTTTTT
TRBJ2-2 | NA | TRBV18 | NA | CASSPYRTTPTGELFF | TGTGCCAGCTCACCATACAGGACTACACCCACCGGGGAGCTGTTTTTT